This is a list of T cell receptor beta chains from one sample in a study of blood T cell repertoires in COVID-19. Generated by immunoSEQ multiplex PCR, the TCRdb table keeps only in-frame clones and is missing some. The sample contains about 110,000 clones, more than 70% of which appear only once. Sequenced material: peripheral blood. The source is a woman aged 55-70 years with COVID-19, enrolled during active disease. CDR3s include the opening cysteine and the closing phenylalanine or tryptophan. D genes are given only for firm matches. A row's size may be missing; if present it is once, few, many or a size class.

>17|TRBJ1-1|TRBV5-4|-|once
CASSRKEGGSMNTEAFF
TGTGCCAGCAGCCGTAAGGAAGGGGGTAGCATGAACACTGAAGCTTTCTTT
>16|TRBJ2-1|TRBV28|TRBD2|-
CASTSPTSVTYNEQFF
TGTGCCAGCACTTCCCCAACTAGCGTGACCTACAATGAGCAGTTCTTC
>12|TRBJ1-1|TRBV9|-|-
CASSAPGTEAFF
TGTGCCAGCAGCGCCCCCGGGACAGAAGCTTTCTTT
>17|TRBJ2-7|TRBV24-1|-|few
CATSDFSGQGGSYEQYF
TGTGCCACCAGTGATTTTTCCGGTCAAGGGGGCTCCTACGAGCAGTACTTC
>12|TRBJ1-1|TRBV10-3|-|few
CAISGTDKEAFF
TGTGCCATCAGTGGGACAGACAAGGAAGCTTTCTTT
>16|TRBJ1-1|TRBV4-1|TRBD1|-
CASSSRKGGAYTEAFF
TGCGCCAGCAGCTCAAGGAAAGGGGGCGCTTACACTGAAGCTTTCTTT
>13|TRBJ1-1|TRBV25-1|-|few
CASGPSGNTEAFF
TGTGCCAGCGGCCCCTCGGGGAACACTGAAGCTTTCTTT
>16|TRBJ2-7|TRBV5-1|-|-
CASSPQGFPTPYEQYF
TGCGCCAGCAGCCCCCAGGGTTTCCCTACTCCCTACGAGCAGTACTTC
>15|TRBJ1-5|TRBV19|TRBD1|-
CASAGGQGRNQPQHF
TGTGCCAGTGCGGGGGGACAGGGTAGGAATCAGCCCCAGCATTTT
>13|TRBJ1-2|TRBV7-9|-|once
CASSLLSVDGYTF
TGTGCCAGCAGCTTATTATCGGTTGATGGCTACACCTTC
>17|TRBJ2-1|TRBV11-2|TRBD2|-
CASTIPRLAGMHNEQFF
TGTGCCAGCACCATACCTAGACTAGCGGGGATGCACAATGAGCAGTTCTTC
>14|TRBJ1-6|TRBV5-1|-|-
CASSLDLDGSPLHF
TGCGCCAGCAGCTTGGATCTAGATGGCTCACCCCTCCACTTT
>14|TRBJ1-1|TRBV6-6|-|-
CASSPRTENTEAFF
TGTGCCAGCAGTCCACGGACAGAGAACACTGAAGCTTTCTTT
>16|TRBJ1-2|TRBV24-1|TRBD1|-
CATSDRTGSGLNGYTF
TGTGCCACCAGTGATAGGACAGGGTCGGGGTTGAATGGCTACACCTTC
>13|TRBJ2-7|TRBV19|-|-
CASSSVLSYEQYF
TGTGCCAGTAGTTCGGTGCTCTCCTACGAGCAGTACTTC
>11|TRBJ2-1|TRBV20-1|TRBD1|-
CSARTGYEQFF
TGCAGTGCTAGGACAGGGTATGAGCAGTTCTTC
>19|TRBJ2-4|TRBV11-2|TRBD2|-
CASSSGLAGGFVAKNIQYF
TGTGCCAGCAGCTCGGGACTAGCGGGGGGGTTTGTAGCCAAAAACATTCAGTACTTC
>14|TRBJ2-5|TRBV2|-|-
CASRTSGNQETQYF
TGTGCCAGCAGGACATCGGGGAACCAAGAGACCCAGTACTTC
>14|TRBJ2-2|TRBV2|-|few
CASSGGRNTGELFF
TGTGCCAGCAGTGGAGGCAGGAACACCGGGGAGCTGTTTTTT
>13|TRBJ1-3|TRBV5-1|-|-
CATSPGSGNTIYF
TGCGCCACCTCCCCGGGCTCTGGAAACACCATATATTTT
>14|TRBJ1-1|TRBV27|-|-
CASSPGWGRTEAFF
TGTGCCAGCAGTCCCGGGTGGGGGCGGACTGAAGCTTTCTTT
>15|TRBJ2-1|TRBV6-5|TRBD2|-
CASRSLGSGGDEQFF
TGTGCCAGCAGATCACTCGGTAGCGGGGGGGATGAGCAGTTCTTC
>13|TRBJ1-4|TRBV12-3/TRBV12-4|-|once
CASSLTENEKLFF
TGTGCCAGCAGTTTGACAGAGAATGAAAAACTGTTTTTT
>14|TRBJ1-4|TRBV30|TRBD1|-
CAWRAGGPNEKLFF
TGTGCCTGGAGGGCAGGGGGCCCTAATGAAAAACTGTTTTTT
>14|TRBJ1-6|TRBV15|-|-
CATSRGTNNSPLHF
TGTGCCACCAGCAGAGGGACAAATAATTCACCCCTCCACTTT
>16|TRBJ1-2|TRBV30|-|-
CAWSESWGGRKFGYTF
TGTGCCTGGAGCGAGTCATGGGGGGGGCGCAAGTTTGGCTACACCTTC
>18|TRBJ2-5|TRBV7-2|TRBD2|-
CASSLAVSRGGNQETQYF
TGTGCCAGCAGCTTAGCTGTCTCGCGGGGGGGAAACCAAGAGACCCAGTACTTC
>15|TRBJ2-1|TRBV7-9|TRBD2|-
CASSPLAGGPSEQFF
TGTGCCAGCAGCCCTTTAGCGGGGGGGCCCTCTGAGCAGTTCTTC
>15|TRBJ1-2|TRBV4-1|TRBD1|-
CASSQDGQGGYGYTF
TGCGCCAGCAGCCAAGATGGTCAGGGGGGCTATGGCTACACCTTC
>14|TRBJ2-5|TRBV7-7|TRBD2|-
CASSWTSGGETQYF
TGTGCTAGCAGCTGGACTAGCGGGGGAGAGACCCAGTACTTC
>13|TRBJ1-1|TRBV7-2|-|-
CASSSTPNTEAFF
TGTGCCAGCAGCTCCACACCCAACACTGAAGCTTTCTTT
>13|TRBJ1-1|TRBV6-5|-|-
CASKGQGGTEAFF
TGTGCCAGCAAAGGTCAGGGCGGCACTGAAGCTTTCTTT
>16|TRBJ2-2|TRBV7-3|TRBD1|-
CASSSPTGFNTGELFF
TGTGCCAGCAGCTCACCGACAGGGTTTAACACCGGGGAGCTGTTTTTT
>15|TRBJ1-1|TRBV2|TRBD1|-
CASPRDRGWGTEAFF
TGTGCCAGTCCCCGGGACAGGGGATGGGGCACTGAAGCTTTCTTT
>17|TRBJ1-4|TRBV25-1|-|-
CASSEYSGGETNEKLFF
TGTGCCAGCAGTGAATATTCGGGGGGCGAGACTAATGAAAAACTGTTTTTT